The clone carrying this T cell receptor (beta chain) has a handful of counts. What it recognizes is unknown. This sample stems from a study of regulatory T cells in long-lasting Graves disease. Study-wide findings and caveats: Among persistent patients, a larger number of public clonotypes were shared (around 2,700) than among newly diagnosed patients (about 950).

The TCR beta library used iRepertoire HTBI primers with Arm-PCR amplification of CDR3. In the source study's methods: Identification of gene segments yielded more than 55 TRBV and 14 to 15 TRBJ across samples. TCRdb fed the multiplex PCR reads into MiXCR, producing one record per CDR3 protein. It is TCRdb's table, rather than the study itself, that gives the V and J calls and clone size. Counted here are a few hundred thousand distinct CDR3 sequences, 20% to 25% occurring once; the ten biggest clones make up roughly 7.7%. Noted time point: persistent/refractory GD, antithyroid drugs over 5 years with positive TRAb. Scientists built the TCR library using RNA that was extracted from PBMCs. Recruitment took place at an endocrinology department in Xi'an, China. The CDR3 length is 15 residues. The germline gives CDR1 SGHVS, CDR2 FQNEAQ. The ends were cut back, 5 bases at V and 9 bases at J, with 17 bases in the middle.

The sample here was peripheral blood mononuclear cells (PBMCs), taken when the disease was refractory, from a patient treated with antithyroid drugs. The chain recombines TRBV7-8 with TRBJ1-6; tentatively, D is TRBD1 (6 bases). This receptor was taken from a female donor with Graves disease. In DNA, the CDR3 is TGTGCCAGCAGCGCCCCCGGGACAACTAGTTCACCCCTCCACTTT. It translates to CASSAPGTTSSPLHF.